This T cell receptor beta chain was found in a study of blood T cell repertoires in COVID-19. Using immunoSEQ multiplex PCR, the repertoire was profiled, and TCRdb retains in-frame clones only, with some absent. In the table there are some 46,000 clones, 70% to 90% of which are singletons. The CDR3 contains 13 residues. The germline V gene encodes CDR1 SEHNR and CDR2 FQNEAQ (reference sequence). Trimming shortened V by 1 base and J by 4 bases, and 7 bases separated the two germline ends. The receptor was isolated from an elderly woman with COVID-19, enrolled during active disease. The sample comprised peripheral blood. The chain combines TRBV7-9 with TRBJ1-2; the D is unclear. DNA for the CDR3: TGTGCCAGCAGCTTAGGAGTCGTCTATGGCTACACCTTC. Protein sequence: CASSLGVVYGYTF.